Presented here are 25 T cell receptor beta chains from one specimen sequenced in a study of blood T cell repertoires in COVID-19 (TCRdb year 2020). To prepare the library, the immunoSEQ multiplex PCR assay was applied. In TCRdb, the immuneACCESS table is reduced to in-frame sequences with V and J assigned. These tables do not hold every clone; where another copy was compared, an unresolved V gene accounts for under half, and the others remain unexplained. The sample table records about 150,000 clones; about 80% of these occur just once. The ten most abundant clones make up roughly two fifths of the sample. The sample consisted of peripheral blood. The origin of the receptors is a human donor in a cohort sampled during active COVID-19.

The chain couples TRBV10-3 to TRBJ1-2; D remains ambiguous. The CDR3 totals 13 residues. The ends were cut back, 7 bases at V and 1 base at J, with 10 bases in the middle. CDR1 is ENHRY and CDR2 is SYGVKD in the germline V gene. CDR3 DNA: TGTGCCATCACCCTCCAGCGTAACTATGGCTACACCTTC. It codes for CAITLQRNYGYTF.

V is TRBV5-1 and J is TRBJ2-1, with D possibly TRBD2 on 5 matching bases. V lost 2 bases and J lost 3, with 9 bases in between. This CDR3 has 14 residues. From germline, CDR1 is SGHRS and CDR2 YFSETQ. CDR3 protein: CASSFSGIYNEQFF. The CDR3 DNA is TGCGCCAGCAGCTTCAGCGGAATCTACAATGAGCAGTTCTTC.

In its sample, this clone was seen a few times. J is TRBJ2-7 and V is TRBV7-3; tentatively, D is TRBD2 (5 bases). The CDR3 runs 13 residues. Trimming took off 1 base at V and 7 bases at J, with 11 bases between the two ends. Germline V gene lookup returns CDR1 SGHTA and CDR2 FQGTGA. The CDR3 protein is CASSLRKGGEQYV. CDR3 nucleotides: TGTGCCAGCAGCTTAAGGAAGGGCGGGGAGCAGTACGTC.

The CDR3 protein is CASGLDRSSYNEQFF. In DNA, the CDR3 is TGTGCTAGTGGTTTGGACCGTAGCTCCTACAATGAGCAGTTCTTC. The chain links TRBV12-5 to TRBJ2-1; D not resolved. Per germline, CDR1 LGHNT and CDR2 FRNRAP. The CDR3 has 15 amino acids. With 1 base removed from V and 0 bases from J, the gap between germline ends came to 7 bases.

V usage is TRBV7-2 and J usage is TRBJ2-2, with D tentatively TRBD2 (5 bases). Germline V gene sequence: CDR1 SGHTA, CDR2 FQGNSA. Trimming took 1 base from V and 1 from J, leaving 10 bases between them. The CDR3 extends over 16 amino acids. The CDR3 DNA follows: TGTGCCAGCAGCTTAGGGCTAGCTCGGAACACCGGGGAGCTGTTTTTT. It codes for CASSLGLARNTGELFF.

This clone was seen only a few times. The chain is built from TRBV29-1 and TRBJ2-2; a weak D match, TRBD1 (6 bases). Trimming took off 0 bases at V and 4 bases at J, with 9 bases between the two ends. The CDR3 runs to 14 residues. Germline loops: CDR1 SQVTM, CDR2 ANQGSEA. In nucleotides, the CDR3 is TGCAGCGTTGAAGAGCCCAGGGGCACCGGGGAGCTGTTTTTT. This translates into CSVEEPRGTGELFF.

The CDR3 coding sequence is TGTGCCAGTTACGGAAGACTTGTGCCCGGGGAGCTGTTTTTT. The encoded protein is CASYGRLVPGELFF. This chain links TRBV19 with TRBJ2-2; no firm D call. V lost 8 bases to trimming and J lost 6 bases, with 16 bases between them. The V gene's germline CDR1 is LNHDA and CDR2 SQIVND (reference sequence). The CDR3 is 14 residues long.

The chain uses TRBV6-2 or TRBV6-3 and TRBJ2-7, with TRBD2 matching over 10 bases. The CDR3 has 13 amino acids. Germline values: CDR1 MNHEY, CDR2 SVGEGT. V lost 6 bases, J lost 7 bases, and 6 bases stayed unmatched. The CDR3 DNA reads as TGTGCCAGCAGCGTTGGGACTAGCGCTGAGCAGTACGTC. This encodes CASSVGTSAEQYV.

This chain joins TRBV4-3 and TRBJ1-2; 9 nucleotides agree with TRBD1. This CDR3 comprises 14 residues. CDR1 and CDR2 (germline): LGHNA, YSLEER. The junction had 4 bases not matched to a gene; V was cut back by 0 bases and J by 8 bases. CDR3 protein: CASSQDYRGQGYTF. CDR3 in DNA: TGCGCCAGCAGCCAAGATTACAGGGGGCAAGGCTACACCTTC.

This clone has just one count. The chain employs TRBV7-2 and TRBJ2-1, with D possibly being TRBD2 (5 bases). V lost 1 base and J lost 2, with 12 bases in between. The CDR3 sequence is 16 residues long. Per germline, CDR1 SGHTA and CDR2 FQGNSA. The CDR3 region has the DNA TGTGCCAGCAGCTTAGAATGGGAGTTCCCCTACAATGAGCAGTTCTTC. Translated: CASSLEWEFPYNEQFF.

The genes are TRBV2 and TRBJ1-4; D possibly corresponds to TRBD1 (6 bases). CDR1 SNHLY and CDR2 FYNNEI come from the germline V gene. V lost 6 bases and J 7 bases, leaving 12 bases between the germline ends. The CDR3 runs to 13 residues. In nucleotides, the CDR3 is TGTGCCAGCAGGAGCCGGACAGTTGAAAAACTGTTTTTT. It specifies CASRSRTVEKLFF.

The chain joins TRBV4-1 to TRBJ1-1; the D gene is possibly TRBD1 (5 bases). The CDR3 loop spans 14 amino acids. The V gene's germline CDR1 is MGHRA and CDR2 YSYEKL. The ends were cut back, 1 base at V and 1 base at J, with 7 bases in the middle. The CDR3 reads CASSQGDWNTEAFF. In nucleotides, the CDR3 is TGCGCCAGCAGCCAAGGGGACTGGAACACTGAAGCTTTCTTT.

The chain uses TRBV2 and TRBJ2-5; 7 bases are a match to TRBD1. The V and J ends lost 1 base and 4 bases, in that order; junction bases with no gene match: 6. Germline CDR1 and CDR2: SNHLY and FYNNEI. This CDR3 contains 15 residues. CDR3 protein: CASSEGPNRGETQYF. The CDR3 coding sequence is TGTGCCAGCAGTGAAGGCCCCAACAGGGGAGAGACCCAGTACTTC.

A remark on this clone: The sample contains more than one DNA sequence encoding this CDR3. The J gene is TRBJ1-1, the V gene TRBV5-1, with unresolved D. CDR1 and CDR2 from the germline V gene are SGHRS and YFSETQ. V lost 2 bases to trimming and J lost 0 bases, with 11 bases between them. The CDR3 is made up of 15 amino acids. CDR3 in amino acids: CASSLGGLMNTEAFF. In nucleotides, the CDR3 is TGCGCCAGCAGCTTAGGAGGGTTGATGAACACTGAAGCTTTCTTT.

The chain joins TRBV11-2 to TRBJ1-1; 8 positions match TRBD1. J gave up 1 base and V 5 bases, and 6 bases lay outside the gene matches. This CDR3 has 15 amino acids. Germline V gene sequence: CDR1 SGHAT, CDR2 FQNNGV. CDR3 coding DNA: TGTGCCAGCAGCCCTAGGACAGGGAAGAACACTGAAGCTTTCTTT. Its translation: CASSPRTGKNTEAFF.

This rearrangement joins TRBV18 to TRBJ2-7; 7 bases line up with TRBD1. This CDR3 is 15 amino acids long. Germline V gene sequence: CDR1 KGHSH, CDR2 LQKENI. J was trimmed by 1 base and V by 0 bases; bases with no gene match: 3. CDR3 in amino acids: CASSPPRDSSYEQYF. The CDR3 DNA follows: TGTGCCAGCTCACCACCCCGGGACAGTTCCTACGAGCAGTACTTC.

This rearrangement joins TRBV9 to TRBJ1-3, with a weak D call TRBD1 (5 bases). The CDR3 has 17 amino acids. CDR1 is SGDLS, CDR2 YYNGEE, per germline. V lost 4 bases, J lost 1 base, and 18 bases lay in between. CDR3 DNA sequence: TGTGCCAGCAGCTCGGAGCCCTCAGGGTTTTCTGGAAACACCATATATTTT. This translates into CASSSEPSGFSGNTIYF. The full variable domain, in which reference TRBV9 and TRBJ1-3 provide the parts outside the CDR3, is DSGVTQTPKHLITATGQRVTLRCSPRSGDLSVYWYQQSLDQGLQFLIQYYNGEERAKGNILERFSAQQFPDLHSELNLSSLELGDSALYFCASSSEPSGFSGNTIYFGEGSWLTVV.

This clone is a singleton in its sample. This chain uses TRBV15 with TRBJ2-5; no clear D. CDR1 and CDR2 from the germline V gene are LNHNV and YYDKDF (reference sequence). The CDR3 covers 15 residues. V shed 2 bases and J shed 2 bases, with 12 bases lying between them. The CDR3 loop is CATSRNPVPQETQYF. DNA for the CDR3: TGTGCCACCAGCAGAAATCCAGTCCCTCAAGAGACCCAGTACTTC.

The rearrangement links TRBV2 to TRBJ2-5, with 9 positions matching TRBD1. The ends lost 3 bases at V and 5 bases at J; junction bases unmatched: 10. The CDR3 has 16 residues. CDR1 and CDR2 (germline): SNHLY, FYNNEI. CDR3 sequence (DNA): TGTGCCAGCAGTGAGGGACAGGGTAGGAGGGGGGAGACCCAGTACTTC. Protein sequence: CASSEGQGRRGETQYF.

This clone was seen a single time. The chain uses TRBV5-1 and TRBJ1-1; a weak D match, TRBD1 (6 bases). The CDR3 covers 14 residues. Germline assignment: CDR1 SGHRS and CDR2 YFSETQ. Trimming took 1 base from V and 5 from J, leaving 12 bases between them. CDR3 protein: CASSLQQGGTEAFF. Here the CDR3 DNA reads TGCGCCAGCAGCTTGCAACAGGGAGGGACTGAAGCTTTCTTT.

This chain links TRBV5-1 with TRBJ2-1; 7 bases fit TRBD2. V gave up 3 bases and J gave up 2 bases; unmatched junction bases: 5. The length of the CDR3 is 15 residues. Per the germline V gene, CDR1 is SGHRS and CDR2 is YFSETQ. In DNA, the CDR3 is TGCGCCAGCAGCTCTATAGCGGGTCCCTACAATGAGCAGTTCTTC. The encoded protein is CASSSIAGPYNEQFF.

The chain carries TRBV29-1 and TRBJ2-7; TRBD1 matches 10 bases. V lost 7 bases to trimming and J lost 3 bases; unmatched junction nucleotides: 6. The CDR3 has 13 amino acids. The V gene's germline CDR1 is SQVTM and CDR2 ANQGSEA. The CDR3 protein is CSALRTGGYEQYF. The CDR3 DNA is TGCAGCGCCCTTAGGACAGGGGGCTACGAGCAGTACTTC.

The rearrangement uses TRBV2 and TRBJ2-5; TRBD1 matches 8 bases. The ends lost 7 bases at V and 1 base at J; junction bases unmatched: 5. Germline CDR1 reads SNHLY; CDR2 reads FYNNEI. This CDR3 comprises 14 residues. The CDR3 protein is CASKRTGSQETQYF. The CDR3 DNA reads TGTGCCAGCAAAAGGACAGGGAGCCAAGAGACCCAGTACTTC.

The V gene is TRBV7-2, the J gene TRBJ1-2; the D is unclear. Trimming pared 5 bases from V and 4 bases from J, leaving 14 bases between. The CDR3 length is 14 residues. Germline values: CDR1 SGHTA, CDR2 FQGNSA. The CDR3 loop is CASSPEPQAYGYTF. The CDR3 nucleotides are TGTGCCAGCAGCCCTGAGCCCCAAGCCTATGGCTACACCTTC. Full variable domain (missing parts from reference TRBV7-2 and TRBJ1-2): GAGVSQSPSNKVTEKGKDVELRCDPISGHTALYWYRQSLGQGLEFLIYFQGNSAPDKSGLPSDRFSAERTGGSVSTLTIQRTQQEDSAVYLCASSPEPQAYGYTFGSGTRLTVV.

The CDR3 nucleotides are TGTGCCACCCGGGACAGGGGAGGAGATACGCAGTATTTT. It codes for CATRDRGGDTQYF. The chain employs TRBV19 and TRBJ2-3; 10 nucleotides agree with TRBD1. The CDR3 loop spans 13 amino acids. V trimming: 10 bases; J trimming: 5 bases; junction bases outside the gene matches: 6. Germline assignment: CDR1 LNHDA and CDR2 SQIVND (reference sequence). Variable domain in full (rest from reference TRBV19 and TRBJ2-3): DGGITQSPKYLFRKEGQNVTLSCEQNLNHDAMYWYRQDPGQGLRLIYYSQIVNDFQKGDIAEGYSVSREKKESFPLTVTSAQKNPTAFYLCATRDRGGDTQYFGPGTRLTVL.